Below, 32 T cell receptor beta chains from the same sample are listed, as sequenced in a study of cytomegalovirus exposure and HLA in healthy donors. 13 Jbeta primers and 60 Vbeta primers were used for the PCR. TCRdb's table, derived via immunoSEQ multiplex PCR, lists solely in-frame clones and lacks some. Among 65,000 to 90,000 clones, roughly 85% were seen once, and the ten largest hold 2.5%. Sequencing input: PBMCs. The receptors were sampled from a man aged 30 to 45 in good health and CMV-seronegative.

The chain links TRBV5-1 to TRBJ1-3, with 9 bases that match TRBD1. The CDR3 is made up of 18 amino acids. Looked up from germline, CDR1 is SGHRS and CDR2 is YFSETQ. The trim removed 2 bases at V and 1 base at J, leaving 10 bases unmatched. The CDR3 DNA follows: TGCGCCAGCAGCTTCGGGACAGGGAGCCCAGAGTCTGGAAACACCATATATTTT. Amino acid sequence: CASSFGTGSPESGNTIYF.

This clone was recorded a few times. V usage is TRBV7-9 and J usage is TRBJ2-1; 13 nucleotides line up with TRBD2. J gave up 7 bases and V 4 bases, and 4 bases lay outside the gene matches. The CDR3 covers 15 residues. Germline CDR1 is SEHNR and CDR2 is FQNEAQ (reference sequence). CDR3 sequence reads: CASSSGTSGANEQFF. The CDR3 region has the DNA TGTGCCAGCAGCTCCGGGACTAGCGGGGCTAATGAGCAGTTCTTC.

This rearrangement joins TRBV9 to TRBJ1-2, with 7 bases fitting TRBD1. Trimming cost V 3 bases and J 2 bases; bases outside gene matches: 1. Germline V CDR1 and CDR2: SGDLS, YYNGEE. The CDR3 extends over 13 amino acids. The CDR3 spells CASSEGGNYGYTF. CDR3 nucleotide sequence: TGTGCCAGCAGCGAAGGGGGCAACTATGGCTACACCTTC.

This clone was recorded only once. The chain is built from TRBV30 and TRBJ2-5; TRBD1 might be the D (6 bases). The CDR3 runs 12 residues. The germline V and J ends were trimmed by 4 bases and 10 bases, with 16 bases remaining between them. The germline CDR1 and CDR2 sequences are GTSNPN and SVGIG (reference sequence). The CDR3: CAWTLGQRDQYF. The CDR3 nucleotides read TGTGCCTGGACCCTGGGACAAAGGGACCAGTACTTC.

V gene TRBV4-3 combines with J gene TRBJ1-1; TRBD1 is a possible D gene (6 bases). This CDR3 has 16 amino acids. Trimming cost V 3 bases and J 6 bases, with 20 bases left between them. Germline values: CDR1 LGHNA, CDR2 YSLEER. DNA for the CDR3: TGCGCCAGCAGCCAGGCCACTACAGGGATTGACGCTGAAGCTTTCTTT. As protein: CASSQATTGIDAEAFF.

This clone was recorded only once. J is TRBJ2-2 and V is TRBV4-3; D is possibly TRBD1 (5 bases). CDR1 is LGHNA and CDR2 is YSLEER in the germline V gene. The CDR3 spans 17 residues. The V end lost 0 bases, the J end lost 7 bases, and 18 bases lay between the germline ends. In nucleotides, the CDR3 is TGCGCCAGCAGCCAAGATGCGAACAGGATCATTGGCGGGGAGCTGTTTTTT. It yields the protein CASSQDANRIIGGELFF.

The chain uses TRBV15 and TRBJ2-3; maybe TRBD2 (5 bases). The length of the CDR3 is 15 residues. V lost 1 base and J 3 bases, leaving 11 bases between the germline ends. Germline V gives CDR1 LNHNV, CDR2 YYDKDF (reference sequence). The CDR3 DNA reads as TGTGCCACCAGCAGAGCGGGATCGGTGACAGATACGCAGTATTTT. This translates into CATSRAGSVTDTQYF.

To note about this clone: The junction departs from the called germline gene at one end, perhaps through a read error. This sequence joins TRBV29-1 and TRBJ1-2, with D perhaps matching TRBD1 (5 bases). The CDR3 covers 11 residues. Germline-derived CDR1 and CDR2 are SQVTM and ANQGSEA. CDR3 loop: CSVVGLYGYPF. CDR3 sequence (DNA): TGCAGCGTTGTGGGACTCTATGGCTACCCCTTC.

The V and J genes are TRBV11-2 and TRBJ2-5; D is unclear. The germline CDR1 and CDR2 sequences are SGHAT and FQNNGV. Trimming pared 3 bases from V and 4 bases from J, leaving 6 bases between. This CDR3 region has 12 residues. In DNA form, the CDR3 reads TGTGCCAGCAGCTTCTCCCCAGAGACCCAGTACTTC. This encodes CASSFSPETQYF.

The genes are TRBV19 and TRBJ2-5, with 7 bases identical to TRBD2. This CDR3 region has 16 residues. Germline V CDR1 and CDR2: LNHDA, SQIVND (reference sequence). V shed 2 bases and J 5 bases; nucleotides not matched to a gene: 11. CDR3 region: CASSIRTGGVLETQYF. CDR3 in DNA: TGTGCCAGTAGTATACGGACTGGGGGGGTTTTGGAGACCCAGTACTTC.

The DNA for the CDR3 is TGTGCCAGCAGTTTATCACTAGCGGGAGGACTCAATGAGCAGTTCTTC. It is translated as CASSLSLAGGLNEQFF. V gene TRBV27 combines with J gene TRBJ2-1; 12 bases align to TRBD2. V shed 0 bases, J shed 6 bases, and the junction held 3 bases outside the gene matches. The CDR3 consists of 16 residues. Germline values: CDR1 MNHEY, CDR2 SMNVEV (reference sequence).

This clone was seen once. The DNA of the CDR3 is TGTGCCAGCAGCCTCCAGGGGGCGGGCTATGGCTACACCTTC. Translation gives CASSLQGAGYGYTF. This chain links TRBV5-4 with TRBJ1-2, with 8 bases fitting TRBD1. The CDR3 is 14 amino acids. Per the germline V gene, CDR1 is SGHNT and CDR2 is YYREEE (reference sequence). The junction had 6 bases not matched to a gene; V was cut back by 4 bases and J by 4 bases.

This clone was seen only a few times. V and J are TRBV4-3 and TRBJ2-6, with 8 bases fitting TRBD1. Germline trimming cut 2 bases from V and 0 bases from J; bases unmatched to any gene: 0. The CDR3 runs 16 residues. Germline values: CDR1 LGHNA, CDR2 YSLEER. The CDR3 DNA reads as TGCGCCAGCAGCCAAACAGGGGGCTCTGGGGCCAACGTCCTGACTTTC. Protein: CASSQTGGSGANVLTF.

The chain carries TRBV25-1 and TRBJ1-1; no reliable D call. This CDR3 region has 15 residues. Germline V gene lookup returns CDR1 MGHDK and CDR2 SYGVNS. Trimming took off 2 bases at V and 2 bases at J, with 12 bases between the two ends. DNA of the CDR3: TGTGCCAGCAGTGAAAACTGGTTTAGTAACACTGAAGCTTTCTTT. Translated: CASSENWFSNTEAFF.

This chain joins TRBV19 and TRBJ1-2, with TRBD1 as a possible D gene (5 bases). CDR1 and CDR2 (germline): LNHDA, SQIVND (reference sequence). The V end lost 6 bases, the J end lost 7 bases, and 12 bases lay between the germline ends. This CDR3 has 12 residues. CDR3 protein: CASREIGGGYTF. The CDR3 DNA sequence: TGTGCCAGTAGAGAGATCGGGGGTGGCTACACCTTC.

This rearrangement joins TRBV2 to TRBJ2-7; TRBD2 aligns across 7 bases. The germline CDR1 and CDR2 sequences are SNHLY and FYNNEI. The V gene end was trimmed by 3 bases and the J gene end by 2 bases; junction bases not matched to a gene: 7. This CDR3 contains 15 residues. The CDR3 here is CASSDRVGGAYEQYF. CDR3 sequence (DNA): TGTGCCAGCAGTGACCGGGTGGGGGGGGCCTACGAGCAGTACTTC.

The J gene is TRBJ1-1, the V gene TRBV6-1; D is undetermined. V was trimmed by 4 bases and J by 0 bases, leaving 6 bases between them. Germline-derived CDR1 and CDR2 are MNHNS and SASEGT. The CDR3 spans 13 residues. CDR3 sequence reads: CASSVELNTEAFF. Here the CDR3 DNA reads TGTGCCAGCAGTGTAGAACTGAACACTGAAGCTTTCTTT.

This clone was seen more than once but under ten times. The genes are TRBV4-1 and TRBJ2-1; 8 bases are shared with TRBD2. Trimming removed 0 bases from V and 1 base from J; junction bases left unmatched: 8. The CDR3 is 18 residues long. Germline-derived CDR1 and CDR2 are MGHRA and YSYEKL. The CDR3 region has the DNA TGCGCCAGCAGCCAAGATTTGGCCGCGGGAGGATCCTACAATGAGCAGTTCTTC. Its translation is CASSQDLAAGGSYNEQFF.

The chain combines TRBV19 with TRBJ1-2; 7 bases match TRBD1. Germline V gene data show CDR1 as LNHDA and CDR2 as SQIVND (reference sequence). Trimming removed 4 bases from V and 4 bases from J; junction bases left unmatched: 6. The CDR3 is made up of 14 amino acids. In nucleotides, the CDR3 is TGTGCCAGTAGTACCGACAGGGCCCTCTATGGCTACACCTTC. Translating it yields CASSTDRALYGYTF.

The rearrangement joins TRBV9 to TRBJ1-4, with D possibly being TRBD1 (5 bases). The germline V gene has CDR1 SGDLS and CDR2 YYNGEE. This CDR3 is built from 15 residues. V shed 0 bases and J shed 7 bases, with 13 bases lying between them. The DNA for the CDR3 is TGTGCCAGCAGCGTAGCTCAGGGAGGCAGTGAAAAACTGTTTTTT. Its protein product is CASSVAQGGSEKLFF.

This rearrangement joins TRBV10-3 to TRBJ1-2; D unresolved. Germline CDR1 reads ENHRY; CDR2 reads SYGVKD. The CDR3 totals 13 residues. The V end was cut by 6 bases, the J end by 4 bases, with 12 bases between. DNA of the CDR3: TGTGCCATCAGGACGGACGGACTCTATGGCTACACCTTC. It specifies CAIRTDGLYGYTF.

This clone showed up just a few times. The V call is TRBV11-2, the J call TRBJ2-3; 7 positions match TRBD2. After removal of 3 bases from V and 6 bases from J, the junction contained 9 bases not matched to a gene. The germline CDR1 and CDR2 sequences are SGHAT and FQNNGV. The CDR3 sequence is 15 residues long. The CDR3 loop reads CASSLTPGGPDTQYF. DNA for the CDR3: TGTGCCAGCAGCTTGACCCCGGGGGGTCCGGATACGCAGTATTTT.

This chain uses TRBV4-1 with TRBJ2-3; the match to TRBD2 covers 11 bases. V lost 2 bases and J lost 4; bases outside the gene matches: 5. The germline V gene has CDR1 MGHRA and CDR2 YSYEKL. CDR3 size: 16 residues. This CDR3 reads CASSQTGTSGSDTQYF. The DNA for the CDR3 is TGCGCCAGCAGCCAAACCGGGACTAGCGGCTCAGATACGCAGTATTTT.

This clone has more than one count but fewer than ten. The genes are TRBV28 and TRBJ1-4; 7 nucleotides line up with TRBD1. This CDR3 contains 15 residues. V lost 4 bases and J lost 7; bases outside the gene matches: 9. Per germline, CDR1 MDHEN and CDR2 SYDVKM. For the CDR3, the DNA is TGTGCCAGCAGTTCCGATGGGGCAGGGGGTGAAAAACTGTTTTTT. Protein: CASSSDGAGGEKLFF.

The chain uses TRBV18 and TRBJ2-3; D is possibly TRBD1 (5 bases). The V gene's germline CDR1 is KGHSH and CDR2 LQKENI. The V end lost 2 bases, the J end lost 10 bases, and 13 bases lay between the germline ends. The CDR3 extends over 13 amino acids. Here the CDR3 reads CASSPSDSRAQYF. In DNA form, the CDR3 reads TGTGCCAGCTCACCAAGTGACAGCCGGGCGCAGTATTTT.

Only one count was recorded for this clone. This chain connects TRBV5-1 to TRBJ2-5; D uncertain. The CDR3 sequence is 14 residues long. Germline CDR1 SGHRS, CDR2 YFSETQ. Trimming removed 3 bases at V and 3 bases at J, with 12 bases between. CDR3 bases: TGCGCCAGCAGCTCCCAGCGCCCCGAAGAGACCCAGTACTTC. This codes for CASSSQRPEETQYF.

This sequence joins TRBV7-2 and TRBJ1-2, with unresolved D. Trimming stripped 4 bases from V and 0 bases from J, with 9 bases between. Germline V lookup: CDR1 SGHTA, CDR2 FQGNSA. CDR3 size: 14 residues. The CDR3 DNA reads TGTGCCAGCAGCTCGCAGACATCTAACTATGGCTACACCTTC. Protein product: CASSSQTSNYGYTF.

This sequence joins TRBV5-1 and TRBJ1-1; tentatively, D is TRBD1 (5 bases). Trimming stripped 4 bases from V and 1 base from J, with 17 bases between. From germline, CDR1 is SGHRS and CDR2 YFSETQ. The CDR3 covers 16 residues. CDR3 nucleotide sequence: TGCGCCAGCAGCAGGAGGGGAGGGGCCAAGAACACTGAAGCTTTCTTT. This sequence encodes CASSRRGGAKNTEAFF.

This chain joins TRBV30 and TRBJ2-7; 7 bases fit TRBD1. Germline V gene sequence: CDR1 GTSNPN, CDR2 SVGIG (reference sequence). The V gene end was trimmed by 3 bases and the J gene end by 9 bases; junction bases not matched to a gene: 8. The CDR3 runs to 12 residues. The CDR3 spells CAWSPPRDRQYF. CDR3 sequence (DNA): TGTGCCTGGAGCCCTCCTCGGGACAGGCAGTACTTC.

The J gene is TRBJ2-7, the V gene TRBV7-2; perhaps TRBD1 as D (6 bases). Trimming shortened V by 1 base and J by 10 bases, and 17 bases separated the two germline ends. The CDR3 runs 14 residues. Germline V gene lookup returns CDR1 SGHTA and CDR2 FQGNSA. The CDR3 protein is CASSLVSASGGQYF. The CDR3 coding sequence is TGTGCCAGCAGCTTAGTCTCGGCTTCTGGGGGCCAGTACTTC.

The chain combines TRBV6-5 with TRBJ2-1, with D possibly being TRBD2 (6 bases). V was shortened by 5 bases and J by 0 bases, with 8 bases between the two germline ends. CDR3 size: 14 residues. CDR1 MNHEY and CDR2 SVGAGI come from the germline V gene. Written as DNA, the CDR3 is TGTGCCAGCAGTCGGGACTCCTCCTACAATGAGCAGTTCTTC. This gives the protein CASSRDSSYNEQFF.

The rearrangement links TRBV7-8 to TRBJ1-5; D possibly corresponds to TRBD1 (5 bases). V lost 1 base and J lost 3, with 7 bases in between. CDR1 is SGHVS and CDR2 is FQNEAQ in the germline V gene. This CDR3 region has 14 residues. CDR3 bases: TGTGCCAGCAGCTTAGGTGGGGCCAATCAGCCCCAGCATTTT. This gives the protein CASSLGGANQPQHF.